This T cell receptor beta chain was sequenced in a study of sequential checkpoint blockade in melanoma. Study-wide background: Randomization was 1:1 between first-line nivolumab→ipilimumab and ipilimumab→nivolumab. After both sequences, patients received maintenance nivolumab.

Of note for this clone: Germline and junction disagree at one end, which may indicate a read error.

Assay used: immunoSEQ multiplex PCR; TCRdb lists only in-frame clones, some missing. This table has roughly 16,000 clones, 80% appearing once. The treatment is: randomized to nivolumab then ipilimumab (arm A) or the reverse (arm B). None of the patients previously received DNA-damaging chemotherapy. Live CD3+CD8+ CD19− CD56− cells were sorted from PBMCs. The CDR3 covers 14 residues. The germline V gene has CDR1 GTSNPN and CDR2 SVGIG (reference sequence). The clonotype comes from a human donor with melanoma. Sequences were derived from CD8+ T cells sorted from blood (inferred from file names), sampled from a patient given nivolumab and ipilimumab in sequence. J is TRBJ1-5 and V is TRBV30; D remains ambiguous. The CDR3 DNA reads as TGTGCCTGGAGTTATAGAGGGCGCAACCAGCCCCAGCATTTT. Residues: CAWSYRGRNQPQHF.